This T cell receptor (beta chain) was sequenced for a study of blood T cell repertoires in COVID-19 (dated by TCRdb to the early 2020s). About the study as a whole: Collaborator samples came from the United States, Italy and Spain and covered acute and convalescent phases of COVID-19. The repertoires were made available in a free public database intended to serve as a resource for research on the immune response to SARS-CoV-2. The prospective study material was composed of cDNA or gDNA derived from T cells, B-cell-depleted T cells, or PBMCs. Where available, HLA class I and class II types were taken from metadata supplied by the sample provider and were not determined by assay-based typing. The samples were drawn from two sources: the first 160 participants of the ongoing ImmuneRACE study, and approximately 1,300 subjects contributed by 6 global collaborators. The sample metadata nearly always contained a de-identified subject ID, COVID-19 status, age in years and sex. Deeply sampled blood TCRbeta repertoires from subjects exposed to, actively infected with, or recovered from COVID-19 were included in the dataset. Summary of the overall study and its limitations: Clinical and demographic metadata were provided uncurated, with the amount varying by source and participant.

Inclusive of the bounding cysteine and phenylalanine, the CDR3 is 11 residues long. Of the read, only the CDR3 DNA is kept; its 33 bases are in frame from base 1. The germline V gene (reference sequence) yields DFQATT for CDR1 and SNEGSKA for CDR2. V and J lose 6 bases and 8 bases, and a span of 13 bases separates them. The collaborating institutions used their own protocols to collect whole blood in K2EDTA tubes. For TCRbeta analysis, collaborator samples were shipped as frozen whole blood, as isolated PBMCs, or as DNA extracted from either sample type. In regard to this clone: Its antigen remains unidentified. No qualities accompany the bases; no much larger clone lies one base away.

TCRbeta CDR3 regions were amplified from genomic DNA using the immunoSEQ Assay, a bias-controlled multiplex PCR. Per the original workflow: The number of nucleated cells in each sample was estimated by amplification of reference gene primers within the assay. Sequence reads were collapsed and filtered to measure the absolute abundance of every unique TCRbeta CDR3 rearrangement. Productive Simpson clonality was computed per sample as the square root of Simpson's diversity index over productive rearrangements. As stored in TCRdb, this immuneACCESS dataset retains in-frame rearrangements with V and J assigned. A fraction of the clones does not appear; measured against another copy, unresolved V genes explain less than half of the discrepancy, and the remainder lacks a known reason. That table gives V, J and clone size, and the DNA gave D and trimming. Within this sample are more than 15,000 clones, with around nine tenths of them counted one time only. The biggest ten clones account for around 10% of the sample.

The sequence is built from TRBV20-1 and TRBJ1-2, with no reliable assignment of the D segment. The sample comprised peripheral blood. This receptor was taken from a human donor in a cohort sampled during active COVID-19. The DNA reads as follows: TGCAGTGCCCCCGGCAGGTCGGGCTACACCTTC. Its translation is CSAPGRSGYTF.